What follows describes a single T cell receptor (beta chain). Treatment of the sample: 19 received Ad26.COV2.S at low or high dose, single or two shots; roughly five received placebo; per-sample allocation not given. The study sampled participants on day 63 after the first vaccine or placebo injection. Boston supplied an adult donor aged 18-55 years. Method: immunoSEQ multiplex PCR; TCRdb's copy keeps in-frame clones and lacks some. The sample records roughly 680,000 clones, 80% to 90% being singletons. This sample is drawn from a study of Ad26.COV2.S vaccination and SARS-CoV-2 variants. This CDR3 contains 16 residues. Trimming left V 6 bases short and J 2 bases short, with 18 bases between. Looked up from germline, CDR1 is WNHNN and CDR2 is SYGVQD (reference sequence).

The material was peripheral blood, obtained in a trial of Ad26.COV2.S vaccine versus placebo. The receptor was derived from a person aged 18-65 years who received the Ad26.COV2.S COVID-19 vaccine or a placebo. The chain links TRBV10-1 to TRBJ2-3; tentatively, D is TRBD1 or TRBD2 (5 bases each). The DNA of the CDR3 is TGCGCCAGCAGCCGCTCCCGGACTGGGACCACAGATACGCAGTATTTT. This encodes CASSRSRTGTTDTQYF.